These T cell receptor beta chains were read from a single sample in a study of cytomegalovirus exposure and HLA in healthy donors. Using immunoSEQ multiplex PCR, the repertoire was profiled, and TCRdb retains in-frame clones only, with some absent. The sample has 85,000 to 100,000 clones; roughly 67% are singletons. What was sequenced was PBMCs. The receptors shown here come from a human donor in good health. CDR3s include the opening cysteine and the closing phenylalanine or tryptophan. D genes are given only for firm matches. Clone size is given for some rows only: seen once, a few or many times, or a class if the clone is expanded.

v_call: TRBV7-9; j_call: TRBJ1-4; clone_size: NA; d_call: TRBD1; cdr3_nt: TGTGCCAGCAGCCCACAGGGGTCTAATGAAAAACTGTTTTTT; cdr3_aa: CASSPQGSNEKLFF
v_call: TRBV6-5; j_call: TRBJ1-2; clone_size: few; d_call: TRBD1; cdr3_nt: TGTGCCAGCAGGCCGGGACAGGCGCCTTATGGCTACACCTTC; cdr3_aa: CASRPGQAPYGYTF
v_call: TRBV23-1; j_call: TRBJ1-2; clone_size: few; d_call: TRBD1; cdr3_nt: TGCGCCAGCACCTTAGGACAGGACCCCGCCTACGATAACTATGGCTACACCTTC; cdr3_aa: CASTLGQDPAYDNYGYTF
v_call: TRBV2; j_call: TRBJ1-2; clone_size: few; d_call: TRBD1; cdr3_nt: TGTGCCAGCAGTCCCGGGACAGTAAACTCCTATGGCTACACCTTC; cdr3_aa: CASSPGTVNSYGYTF
v_call: TRBV7-6; j_call: TRBJ2-3; clone_size: NA; d_call: NA; cdr3_nt: TGTGCCAGCAGCCAAGGACAGAGAACGAATACGCAGTATTTT; cdr3_aa: CASSQGQRTNTQYF
v_call: TRBV7-3; j_call: TRBJ2-3; clone_size: NA; d_call: TRBD1; cdr3_nt: TGTGCCAGCAGCCCGACCAGGGGGCGTCGAGATACGCAGTATTTT; cdr3_aa: CASSPTRGRRDTQYF
v_call: TRBV25-1; j_call: TRBJ2-2; clone_size: NA; d_call: NA; cdr3_nt: TGTGCCAGCAGTGGGGCCCCGTTGGGCGGGGAGCTGTTTTTT; cdr3_aa: CASSGAPLGGELFF
v_call: TRBV29-1; j_call: TRBJ1-1; clone_size: NA; d_call: NA; cdr3_nt: TGCAGCGTTGAAGTGGGAGTCGGCACTGAAGCTTTCTTT; cdr3_aa: CSVEVGVGTEAFF
v_call: TRBV6-1; j_call: TRBJ1-6; clone_size: once; d_call: NA; cdr3_nt: TGTGCCAGCAGTGAAGCAGGCAAGGCGGAATCACCCCTCCACTTT; cdr3_aa: CASSEAGKAESPLHF
v_call: TRBV7-2; j_call: TRBJ1-1; clone_size: NA; d_call: NA; cdr3_nt: TGTGCCACGGGGGATCCGAACACTGAAGCTTTCTTT; cdr3_aa: CATGDPNTEAFF
v_call: TRBV4-1; j_call: TRBJ1-1; clone_size: NA; d_call: NA; cdr3_nt: TGCGCCAGCAGCCAAGATGGGGCAGGTCCCCTGAGAATGAACACTGAAGCTTTCTTT; cdr3_aa: CASSQDGAGPLRMNTEAFF
v_call: TRBV14; j_call: TRBJ2-6; clone_size: NA; d_call: NA; cdr3_nt: TGTGCCAGCAGCCAAGTAGACTCTGGGGCCAACGTCCTGACTTTC; cdr3_aa: CASSQVDSGANVLTF
v_call: TRBV5-1; j_call: TRBJ1-6; clone_size: NA; d_call: TRBD1; cdr3_nt: TGCGCCAGCAGCTTGACAGGGGGAATGGATTCACCCCTCCACTTT; cdr3_aa: CASSLTGGMDSPLHF
v_call: TRBV5-1; j_call: TRBJ1-6; clone_size: NA; d_call: NA; cdr3_nt: TGCGCCAGCAGCCGGGCGGGGGCGAGGAATTCACCCCTCCACTTT; cdr3_aa: CASSRAGARNSPLHF
v_call: TRBV18; j_call: TRBJ2-7; clone_size: NA; d_call: NA; cdr3_nt: TGTGCCAGCTCACCTTTGCGGGGGCCTACCTCTTCCCTCCACTTC; cdr3_aa: CASSPLRGPTSSLHF
v_call: TRBV6-6; j_call: TRBJ1-2; clone_size: NA; d_call: TRBD1; cdr3_nt: TGTGCCAGCAGTCAAATCGGACAGGGAATCTATGGCTACACCTTC; cdr3_aa: CASSQIGQGIYGYTF
v_call: TRBV7-9; j_call: TRBJ1-2; clone_size: NA; d_call: NA; cdr3_nt: TGTGCCAGCAGCTTACCAGCTAACTATGGCTACACCTTC; cdr3_aa: CASSLPANYGYTF
v_call: TRBV6-5; j_call: TRBJ2-1; clone_size: NA; d_call: TRBD2; cdr3_nt: TGTGCCAGCAGCTGGACTAGCAGGGTTGGAGGAGAGCAGTTCTTC; cdr3_aa: CASSWTSRVGGEQFF
v_call: TRBV4-3; j_call: TRBJ2-1; clone_size: NA; d_call: NA; cdr3_nt: TGCGCCAGCAGCCAATCCGCAGGAGGGGCCTACAATGAGCAGTTCTTC; cdr3_aa: CASSQSAGGAYNEQFF
v_call: TRBV18; j_call: TRBJ2-3; clone_size: NA; d_call: TRBD2; cdr3_nt: TGTGCCAGCTCACTCGGGACTAGCGGAAGCACAGATACGCAGTATTTT; cdr3_aa: CASSLGTSGSTDTQYF
v_call: TRBV5-1; j_call: TRBJ2-3; clone_size: once; d_call: NA; cdr3_nt: TGCGCCAGCAGCGCCGGAGGCGCAGATACGCAGTATTTT; cdr3_aa: CASSAGGADTQYF
v_call: TRBV4-3; j_call: TRBJ2-2; clone_size: few; d_call: NA; cdr3_nt: TGCGCCAGCAGCCAAGATACAGCGAACACCGGGGAGCTGTTTTTT; cdr3_aa: CASSQDTANTGELFF